These 15 T cell receptor beta chains share one sample of origin, sequenced in a study of blood T cell repertoires in COVID-19. The table came from immunoSEQ multiplex PCR; TCRdb's copy has only in-frame clones and leaves some out. Among about 280,000 clones listed, approximately 90% were seen once. The sequenced sample was PBMCs or T cells enriched from blood (not recorded which). Receptors originate from a woman aged 40-49 years who had recovered from COVID-19.

This clone was seen a few times. This chain uses TRBV27 with TRBJ2-1; D call uncertain. Germline assignment: CDR1 MNHEY and CDR2 SMNVEV (reference sequence). The ends were cut back, 2 bases at V and 11 bases at J, with 13 bases in the middle. The CDR3 covers 13 residues. CDR3 loop: CASSLLGDSQQFF. The CDR3 DNA reads as TGTGCCAGCAGTTTACTCGGAGACTCCCAGCAGTTCTTC.

CDR3 sequence reads: CAWTSGAYNEQFF. CDR3 in DNA: TGTGCCTGGACTAGCGGGGCTTACAATGAGCAGTTCTTC. The chain uses TRBV30 and TRBJ2-1, with TRBD2 matching 9 bases. J gave up 4 bases and V 4 bases, and 2 bases lay outside the gene matches. This CDR3 has 13 amino acids. The germline V gene encodes CDR1 GTSNPN and CDR2 SVGIG (reference sequence).

In nucleotides, the CDR3 is TGTGCCACCAGCAGGGACAGGGGGGACACTGAAGCTTTCTTT. Its protein is CATSRDRGDTEAFF. The chain uses TRBV15 and TRBJ1-1; TRBD1 agrees at 10 bases. From germline, CDR1 is LNHNV and CDR2 YYDKDF (reference sequence). This CDR3 region has 14 residues. Trimming took 3 bases from V and 3 from J; bases not matched to a gene: 1.

Ten or more counts support this clone. The chain carries TRBV9 and TRBJ2-1; 8 nucleotides line up with TRBD1. The V and J ends lost 0 bases and 10 bases, in that order; junction bases with no gene match: 12. Germline V CDR1 and CDR2: SGDLS, YYNGEE. This CDR3 spans 16 amino acids. The CDR3 loop is CASSVDARQGRNEQFF. The CDR3 DNA sequence: TGTGCCAGCAGCGTAGATGCGCGACAGGGGCGCAACGAGCAGTTCTTC.

This chain uses TRBV14 with TRBJ2-5, with 8 bases matching TRBD1. J lost 4 bases, V lost 1 base, and 5 bases had no gene match. There are 15 residues in the CDR3. Germline V lookup: CDR1 SGHDN, CDR2 FVKESK. CDR3 protein: CASSQGRGRVETQYF. The CDR3 DNA sequence: TGTGCCAGCAGCCAAGGCAGGGGGCGCGTAGAGACCCAGTACTTC.

The CDR3 loop is CSARSRDTQYF. The CDR3 region has the DNA TGCAGTGCTCGGTCTAGGGATACGCAGTATTTT. The V call is TRBV20-1, the J call TRBJ2-3; D is unresolved. From germline, CDR1 is DFQATT and CDR2 SNEGSKA (reference sequence). Trimming shortened V by 5 bases and J by 6 bases, and 9 bases separated the two germline ends. CDR3 length equals 11 residues.

This clone has more than one count but fewer than ten. V gene TRBV7-2 combines with J gene TRBJ2-3, with 9 bases that match TRBD2. V dropped 3 bases and J dropped 2; count of bases not matched to a gene: 3. CDR1 and CDR2 from the germline V gene are SGHTA and FQGNSA. The length of the CDR3 is 15 residues. The CDR3 is CASSFSSGNTDTQYF. DNA of the CDR3: TGTGCCAGCAGCTTTTCTAGCGGGAACACAGATACGCAGTATTTT.

V gene TRBV14 combines with J gene TRBJ2-7; TRBD1 might be the D (6 bases). The CDR3 length is 15 residues. Germline V gene data show CDR1 as SGHDN and CDR2 as FVKESK. The ends were cut back, 3 bases at V and 2 bases at J, with 14 bases in the middle. The CDR3 region is CASSQSRGTTYEQYF. CDR3 sequence (DNA): TGTGCCAGCAGCCAGTCCAGGGGCACCACCTACGAGCAGTACTTC.

The V gene is TRBV7-2, the J gene TRBJ2-5, with D hard to call. V shed 2 bases and J shed 5 bases, with 6 bases lying between them. CDR3 length equals 12 residues. Per the germline V gene, CDR1 is SGHTA and CDR2 is FQGNSA. The CDR3 DNA sequence: TGTGCCAGCAGCTTAATGAGCGAGACCCAGTACTTC. It specifies CASSLMSETQYF.

This clone was seen more than once but under ten times. The gene calls are TRBV7-3 and TRBJ2-3; TRBD1 matches 8 bases. This CDR3 spans 16 amino acids. Trimming at V came to 5 bases and at J to 3 bases, leaving 10 bases not matched to a gene. Germline CDR1 SGHTA, CDR2 FQGTGA. CDR3 residues: CASSVQGTGPTDTQYF. DNA of the CDR3: TGTGCCAGCAGCGTACAAGGGACAGGTCCGACAGATACGCAGTATTTT. Based on the CDR3 plus reference TRBV7-3 and TRBJ2-3, the full variable domain is GAGVSQTPSNKVTEKGKYVELRCDPISGHTALYWYRQSLGQGPEFLIYFQGTGAADDSGLPNDRFFAVRPEGSVSTLKIQRTERGDSAVYLCASSVQGTGPTDTQYFGPGTRLTVL.

The chain employs TRBV24-1 and TRBJ2-1; a possible D gene is TRBD2 (6 bases). V was clipped by 5 bases and J by 3 bases, with 10 bases between them. CDR3 length equals 14 residues. Germline assignment: CDR1 KGHDR and CDR2 SFDVKD. In DNA form, the CDR3 reads TGTGCCACCAGTGCCCCGGGACTCTACAATGAGCAGTTCTTC. It encodes CATSAPGLYNEQFF.

The chain is built from TRBV2 and TRBJ2-1; 7 positions match TRBD1. CDR3 size: 12 residues. Germline V gene sequence: CDR1 SNHLY, CDR2 FYNNEI. The junction had 6 bases not matched to a gene; V was cut back by 2 bases and J by 14 bases. This CDR3 reads CASSERPQGEFF. CDR3 DNA sequence: TGTGCCAGCAGTGAAAGGCCCCAGGGGGAGTTCTTC.

This chain connects TRBV27 to TRBJ2-7; D perhaps matches TRBD2 (6 bases). Germline CDR1 is MNHEY and CDR2 is SMNVEV (reference sequence). The germline V and J ends were trimmed by 4 bases and 4 bases, with 17 bases remaining between them. This CDR3 has 15 residues. This CDR3 is CASSSFGSWRYEQYF. In DNA form, the CDR3 reads TGTGCCAGCAGTTCCTTCGGGAGTTGGAGGTACGAGCAGTACTTC.

The chain recombines TRBV12-3 or TRBV12-4 with TRBJ2-3; D may be TRBD1 (6 bases). The CDR3 covers 13 residues. V gave up 0 bases and J gave up 6 bases, with 7 bases separating them. DNA of the CDR3: TGTGCCAGCAGTTTAGCAGGGGGTGATACGCAGTATTTT. Amino acids: CASSLAGGDTQYF.

The chain has TRBV10-2 and TRBJ2-3; no definite D call. Trimming left V 5 bases short and J 1 base short, with 7 bases between. From germline, CDR1 is WSHSY and CDR2 SAAADI. The CDR3 loop spans 13 amino acids. CDR3 protein: CASSRVRTDTQYF. In DNA form, the CDR3 reads TGCGCCAGCAGTCGCGTGCGCACAGATACGCAGTATTTT.